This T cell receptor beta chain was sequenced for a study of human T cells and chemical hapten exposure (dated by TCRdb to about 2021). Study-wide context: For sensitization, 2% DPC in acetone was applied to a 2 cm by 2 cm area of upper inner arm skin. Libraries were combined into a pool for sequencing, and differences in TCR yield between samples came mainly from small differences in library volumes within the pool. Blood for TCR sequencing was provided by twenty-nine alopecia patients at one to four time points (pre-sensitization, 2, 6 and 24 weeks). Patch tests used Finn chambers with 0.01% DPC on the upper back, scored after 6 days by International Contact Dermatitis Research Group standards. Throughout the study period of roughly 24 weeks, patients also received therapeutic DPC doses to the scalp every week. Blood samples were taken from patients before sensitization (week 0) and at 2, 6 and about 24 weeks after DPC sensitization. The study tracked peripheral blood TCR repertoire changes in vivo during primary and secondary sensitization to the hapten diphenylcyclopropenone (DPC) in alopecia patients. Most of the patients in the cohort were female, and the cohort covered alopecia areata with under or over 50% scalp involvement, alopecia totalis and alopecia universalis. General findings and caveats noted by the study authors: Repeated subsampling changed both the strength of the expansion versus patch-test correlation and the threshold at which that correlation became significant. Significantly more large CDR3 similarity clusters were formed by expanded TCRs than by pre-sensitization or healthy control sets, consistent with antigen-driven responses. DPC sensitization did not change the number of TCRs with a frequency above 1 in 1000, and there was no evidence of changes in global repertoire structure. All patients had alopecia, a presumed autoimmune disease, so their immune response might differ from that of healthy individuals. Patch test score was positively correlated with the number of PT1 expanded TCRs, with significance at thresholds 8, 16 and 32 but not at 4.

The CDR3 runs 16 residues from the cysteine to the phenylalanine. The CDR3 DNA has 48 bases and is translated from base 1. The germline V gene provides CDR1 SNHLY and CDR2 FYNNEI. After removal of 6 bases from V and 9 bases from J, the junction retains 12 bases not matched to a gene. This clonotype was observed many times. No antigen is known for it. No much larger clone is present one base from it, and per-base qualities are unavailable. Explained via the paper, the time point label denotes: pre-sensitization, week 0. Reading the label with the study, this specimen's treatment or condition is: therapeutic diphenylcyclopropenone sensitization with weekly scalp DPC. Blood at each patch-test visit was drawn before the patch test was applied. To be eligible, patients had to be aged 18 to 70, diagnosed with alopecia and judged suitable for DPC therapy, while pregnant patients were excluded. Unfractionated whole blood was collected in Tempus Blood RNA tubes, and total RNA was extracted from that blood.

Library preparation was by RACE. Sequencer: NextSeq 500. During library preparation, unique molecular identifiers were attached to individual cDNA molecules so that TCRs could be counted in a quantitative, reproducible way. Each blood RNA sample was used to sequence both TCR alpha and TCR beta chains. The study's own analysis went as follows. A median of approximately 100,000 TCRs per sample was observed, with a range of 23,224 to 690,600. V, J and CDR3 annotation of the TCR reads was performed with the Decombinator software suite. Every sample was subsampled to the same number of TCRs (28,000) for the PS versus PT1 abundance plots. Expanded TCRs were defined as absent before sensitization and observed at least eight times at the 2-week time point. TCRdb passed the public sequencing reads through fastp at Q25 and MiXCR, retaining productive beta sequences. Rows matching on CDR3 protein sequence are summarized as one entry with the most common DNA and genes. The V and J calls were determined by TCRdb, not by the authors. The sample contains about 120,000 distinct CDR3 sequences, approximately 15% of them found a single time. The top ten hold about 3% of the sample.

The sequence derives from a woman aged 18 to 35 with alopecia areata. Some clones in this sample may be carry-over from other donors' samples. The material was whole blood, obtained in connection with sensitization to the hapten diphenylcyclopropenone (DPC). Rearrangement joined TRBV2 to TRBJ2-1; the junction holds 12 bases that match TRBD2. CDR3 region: CASSGLAGRGFVEQFF. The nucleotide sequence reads TGTGCCAGCAGCGGACTAGCGGGAAGGGGGTTCGTTGAGCAGTTCTTC.